This T cell receptor beta chain was obtained from a study of T-cell memory formation after mild COVID-19. Regarding the study as a whole: A subset of responding clones appeared in pre-infection memory, suggesting cross-reactive memory joined.

Per germline, CDR1 SGHAT and CDR2 FQDESV (reference sequence). The V gene lost 5 bases and the J gene lost 4 bases, with 14 bases spanning the gap. The CDR3 contains 14 residues. TCRdb called the 5' RACE reads again in MiXCR, with one record for every CDR3 protein. There are 350,000 to 450,000 distinct CDR3 sequences in the sample; around an eighth occur only once, and about 22% lies in the top ten. For this clonotype: As yet, its antigen is unknown.

This sequence joins TRBV11-1 and TRBJ1-2; tentatively, D is TRBD1 (6 bases). The sequenced material came from PBMCs or a T cell subset sorted from them (not recorded which). This receptor was taken from a young man who had mild COVID-19 (a few samples of this study predate the infection). Cell type and time point are not known. The CDR3 loop reads CASSTSDRSYGYTF. DNA of the CDR3: TGTGCCAGCAGCACCAGCGACAGGTCCTATGGCTACACCTTC.